This TCR beta chain was documented in a study of T cell repertoires in cytomegalovirus infection. Study at large: Public TCR beta signatures marked donors with CMV infection and the matching HLA. The study's findings and limits: CMV-specific TCR beta clonotypes restricted by HLA-C dominated the ex vivo response.

This CDR3 is 13 amino acids long. Germline V CDR1 and CDR2: SGHNT, YENEEA. Trimming shortened V by 5 bases and J by 5 bases, and 12 bases separated the two germline ends. In TCRdb, the reads were re-called with MiXCR into one record per CDR3 protein. Of some 350,000 distinct CDR3 sequences listed, around 18% are singletons. In its sample, this clonotype was seen many times. Its antigen is not known. Sequencing was carried out using PBMCs. This clonotype was sampled from a human donor in good health (CMV status not recorded). Some clones in this sample may be carry-over from other donors' samples. The J gene is TRBJ2-5, the V gene TRBV11-3; D is possibly TRBD2 (6 bases). This CDR3 reads CASSPAGTETQYF. The CDR3 DNA reads TGTGCCAGCAGCCCGGCTGGGACTGAGACCCAGTACTTC.